Each of the 13 T cell receptor beta chains below was sequenced from the same sample in a study of beta chain features in type 1 diabetes. The authors reverse transcribed all of the isolated RNA, so sequencing captured expressed TCRB transcripts. Some clones are missing from TCRdb's copy, which holds only in-frame ones; the method was immunoSEQ multiplex PCR. The sample records about 470,000 clones, about 32% being singletons. Sequencing was carried out using naive CD4+ T cells from blood. The receptors were gathered from a man younger than 35 in good health.

This clone showed up just a few times. The chain employs TRBV29-1 and TRBJ2-1, with D perhaps matching TRBD1 (6 bases). The V gene's germline CDR1 is SQVTM and CDR2 ANQGSEA. The CDR3 is made up of 13 amino acids. V was shortened by 0 bases and J by 15 bases, with 18 bases between the two germline ends. CDR3 DNA: TGCAGCGTTGAAGATCGTAACAGGGTCACCCTGTTCTTC. Residues: CSVEDRNRVTLFF.

The chain couples TRBV7-2 to TRBJ2-3; TRBD2 agrees at 12 bases. The germline V gene has CDR1 SGHTA and CDR2 FQGNSA. The junction had 2 bases not matched to a gene; V was cut back by 5 bases and J by 5 bases. This CDR3 is 14 amino acids long. The DNA of the CDR3 is TGTGCCAGCAGCCAGGGACTAGCGGGAGATACGCAGTATTTT. This sequence encodes CASSQGLAGDTQYF. The full variable domain, in which reference TRBV7-2 and TRBJ2-3 provide the parts outside the CDR3, is GAGVSQSPSNKVTEKGKDVELRCDPISGHTALYWYRQSLGQGLEFLIYFQGNSAPDKSGLPSDRFSAERTGGSVSTLTIQRTQQEDSAVYLCASSQGLAGDTQYFGPGTRLTVL.

This clone showed up just a few times. CDR3 coding DNA: TGCGCCAGCAGCTTGGGGCCAGGGGCAGAGACCCAGTACTTC. Translating gives CASSLGPGAETQYF. This rearrangement joins TRBV5-1 to TRBJ2-5; D is possibly TRBD1 (6 bases). Germline V gene data show CDR1 as SGHRS and CDR2 as YFSETQ. CDR3 size: 14 residues. The V end lost 0 bases, the J end lost 4 bases, and 10 bases lay between the germline ends. The variable domain in full, completed from reference TRBV5-1 and TRBJ2-5, reads KAGVTQTPRYLIKTRGQQVTLSCSPISGHRSVSWYQQTPGQGLQFLFEYFSETQRNKGNFPGRFSGRQFSNSRSEMNVSTLELGDSALYLCASSLGPGAETQYFGPGTRLLVL.

The V call is TRBV5-4, the J call TRBJ2-5; no reliable D call. The CDR3 runs 12 residues. V lost 3 bases and J lost 4, with 7 bases in between. The germline gives CDR1 SGHNT, CDR2 YYREEE (reference sequence). The CDR3 reads CASSSGVETQYF. The CDR3 DNA is TGTGCCAGCAGCTCTGGGGTAGAGACCCAGTACTTC.

The chain is built from TRBV7-9 and TRBJ1-1; TRBD1 is a possible D gene (5 bases). Germline V gene sequence: CDR1 SEHNR, CDR2 FQNEAQ (reference sequence). V lost 1 base to trimming and J lost 2 bases, with 11 bases between them. CDR3 size: 15 residues. DNA of the CDR3: TGTGCCAGCAGCTTAGGTAGGACACCCAACACTGAAGCTTTCTTT. Encoded protein: CASSLGRTPNTEAFF.

This clone was found a few times. The chain couples TRBV7-8 to TRBJ1-4, with D perhaps matching TRBD1 (5 bases). Germline CDR1 reads SGHVS; CDR2 reads FQNEAQ. V shed 1 base and J shed 7 bases, with 10 bases lying between them. This CDR3 is 14 amino acids long. DNA for the CDR3: TGTGCCAGCAGCTTAGAGGGGTTAGGTGAAAAACTGTTTTTT. Its protein product is CASSLEGLGEKLFF.

This clone was counted between two and nine times. This chain joins TRBV4-3 and TRBJ2-1, with D unclear. Trimming shortened V by 0 bases and J by 7 bases, and 19 bases separated the two germline ends. The CDR3 loop spans 17 amino acids. CDR1 and CDR2 (germline): LGHNA, YSLEER. CDR3 sequence (DNA): TGCGCCAGCAGCCAAGATATAAAAAGGCGGCTGCTAAATGAGCAGTTCTTC. Amino acid sequence: CASSQDIKRRLLNEQFF.

The chain couples TRBV19 to TRBJ1-1, with D uncertain. The CDR3 is made up of 15 amino acids. The germline V gene encodes CDR1 LNHDA and CDR2 SQIVND (reference sequence). Between the trimmed V and J ends, which lost 5 bases and 1 base, there was a span of 14 bases. CDR3 in amino acids: CASSFAWGRNTEAFF. CDR3 DNA sequence: TGTGCCAGTAGTTTCGCGTGGGGTCGGAACACTGAAGCTTTCTTT.

This clone was recorded a few times. This chain links TRBV5-1 with TRBJ2-1; 12 positions agree with TRBD2. The junction had 7 bases not matched to a gene; V was cut back by 4 bases and J by 5 bases. There are 16 residues in the CDR3. Germline V gene lookup returns CDR1 SGHRS and CDR2 YFSETQ. For the CDR3, the DNA is TGCGCCAGCAGCGCTTTGACTAGCGGGAGTAACAATGAGCAGTTCTTC. Protein sequence: CASSALTSGSNNEQFF.

This chain connects TRBV18 to TRBJ2-7, with D possibly TRBD1 on 5 matching bases. Germline CDR1 and CDR2: KGHSH and LQKENI. The germline V and J ends were trimmed by 1 base and 0 bases, with 10 bases remaining between them. The length of the CDR3 is 15 residues. The CDR3 region is CASSPQGMNSYEQYF. The CDR3 DNA reads TGTGCCAGCTCACCACAGGGGATGAACTCCTACGAGCAGTACTTC. The full variable domain, its missing parts supplied by reference TRBV18 and TRBJ2-7, is NAGVMQNPRHLVRRRGQEARLRCSPMKGHSHVYWYRQLPEEGLKFMVYLQKENIIDESGMPKERFSAEFPKEGPSILRIQQVVRGDSAAYFCASSPQGMNSYEQYFGPGTRLTVT.

The chain uses TRBV29-1 and TRBJ2-7; 8 nucleotides line up with TRBD1. The CDR3 extends over 14 amino acids. V was clipped by 4 bases and J by 2 bases; unmatched bases: 7. Germline CDR1 is SQVTM and CDR2 is ANQGSEA. CDR3 in amino acids: CSVGETGVTYEQYF. DNA for the CDR3: TGCAGCGTTGGAGAGACAGGGGTTACCTACGAGCAGTACTTC.

This clone was detected only once. The chain links TRBV11-2 to TRBJ2-7, with TRBD2 identical over 8 bases. V dropped 4 bases and J dropped 4; count of bases not matched to a gene: 9. This CDR3 comprises 15 residues. CDR1 is SGHAT and CDR2 is FQNNGV in the germline V gene. The CDR3 reads CASSYLGRATYEQYF. The DNA of the CDR3 is TGTGCCAGCAGCTACCTCGGGAGGGCCACGTACGAGCAGTACTTC.

This clone has only a few counts. This chain links TRBV30 with TRBJ2-7; D remains ambiguous. The germline V gene has CDR1 GTSNPN and CDR2 SVGIG (reference sequence). With 0 bases removed from V and 6 bases from J, the gap between germline ends came to 9 bases. The CDR3 has 12 residues. This CDR3 is CAWSVTGLEQYF. CDR3 in DNA: TGTGCCTGGAGTGTGACCGGGCTCGAGCAGTACTTC.